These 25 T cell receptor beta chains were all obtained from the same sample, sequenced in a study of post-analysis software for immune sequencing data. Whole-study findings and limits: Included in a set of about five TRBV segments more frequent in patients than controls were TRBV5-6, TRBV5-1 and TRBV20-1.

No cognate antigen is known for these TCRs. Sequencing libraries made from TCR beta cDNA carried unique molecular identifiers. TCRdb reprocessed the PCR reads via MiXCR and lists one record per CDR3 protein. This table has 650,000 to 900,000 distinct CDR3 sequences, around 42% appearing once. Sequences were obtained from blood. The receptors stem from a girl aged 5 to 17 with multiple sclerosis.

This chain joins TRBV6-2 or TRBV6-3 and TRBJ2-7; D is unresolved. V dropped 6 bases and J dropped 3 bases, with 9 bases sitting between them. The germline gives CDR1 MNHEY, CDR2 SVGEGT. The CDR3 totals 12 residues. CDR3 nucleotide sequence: TGTGCCAGCAGACTCGGAGACTACGAGCAGTACTTC. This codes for CASRLGDYEQYF.

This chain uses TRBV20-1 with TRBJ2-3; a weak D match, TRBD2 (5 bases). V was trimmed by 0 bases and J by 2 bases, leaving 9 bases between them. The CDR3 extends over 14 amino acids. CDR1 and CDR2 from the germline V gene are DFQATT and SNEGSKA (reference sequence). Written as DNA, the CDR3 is TGCAGTGCTAGAGATCTAGCCCTCACAGATACGCAGTATTTT. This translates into CSARDLALTDTQYF.

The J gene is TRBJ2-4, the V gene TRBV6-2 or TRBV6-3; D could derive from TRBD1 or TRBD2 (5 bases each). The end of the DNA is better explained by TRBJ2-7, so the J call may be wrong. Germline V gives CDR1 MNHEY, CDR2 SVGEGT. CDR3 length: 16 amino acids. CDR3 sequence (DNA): TGTGCCAGCAGCCCTAACCGGGGCCCTCCGGGTAACGAGCAGTACTTC. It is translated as CASSPNRGPPGNEQYF.

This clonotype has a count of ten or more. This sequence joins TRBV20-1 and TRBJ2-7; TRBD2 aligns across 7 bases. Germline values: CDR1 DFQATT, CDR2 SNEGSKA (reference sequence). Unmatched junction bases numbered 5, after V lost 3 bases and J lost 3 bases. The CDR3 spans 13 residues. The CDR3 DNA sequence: TGCAGTGCTAGGCGGGAGATGCGCTACGAGCAGTACTTC. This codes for CSARREMRYEQYF.

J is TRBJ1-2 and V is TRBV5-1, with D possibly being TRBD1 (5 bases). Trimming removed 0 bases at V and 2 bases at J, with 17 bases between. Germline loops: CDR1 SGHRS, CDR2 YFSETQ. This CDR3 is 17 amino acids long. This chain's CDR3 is CASSLETADNGNYGYTF. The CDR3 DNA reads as TGCGCCAGCAGCTTGGAGACAGCCGACAATGGCAACTATGGCTACACCTTC.

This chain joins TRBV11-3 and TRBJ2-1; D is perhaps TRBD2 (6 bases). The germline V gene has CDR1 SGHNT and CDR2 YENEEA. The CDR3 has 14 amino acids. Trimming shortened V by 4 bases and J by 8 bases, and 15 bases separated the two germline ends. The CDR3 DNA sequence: TGTGCCAGCAGCTCCTCCCGTTCTAGCGATGAGCAGTTCTTC. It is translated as CASSSSRSSDEQFF.

DNA of the CDR3: TGCAGTGCTAGAGACAGGCCTTTCACAGATACGCAGTATTTT. Its protein product is CSARDRPFTDTQYF. The chain uses TRBV20-1 and TRBJ2-3; D uncertain. V was trimmed by 0 bases and J by 2 bases, leaving 9 bases between them. Per germline, CDR1 DFQATT and CDR2 SNEGSKA (reference sequence). The CDR3 contains 14 residues.

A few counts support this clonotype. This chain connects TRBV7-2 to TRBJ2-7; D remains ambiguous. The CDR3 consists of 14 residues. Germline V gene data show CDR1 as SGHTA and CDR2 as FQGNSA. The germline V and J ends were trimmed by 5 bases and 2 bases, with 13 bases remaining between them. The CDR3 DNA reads TGTGCCAGCAGCCCCGGACCAGAGACCTACGAGCAGTACTTC. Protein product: CASSPGPETYEQYF.

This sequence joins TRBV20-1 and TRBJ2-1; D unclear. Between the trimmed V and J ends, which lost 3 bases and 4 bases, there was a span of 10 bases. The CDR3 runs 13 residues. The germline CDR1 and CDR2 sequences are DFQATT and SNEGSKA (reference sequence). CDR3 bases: TGCAGTGCTAGTTTCGTGATGTACAATGAGCAGTTCTTC. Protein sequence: CSASFVMYNEQFF.

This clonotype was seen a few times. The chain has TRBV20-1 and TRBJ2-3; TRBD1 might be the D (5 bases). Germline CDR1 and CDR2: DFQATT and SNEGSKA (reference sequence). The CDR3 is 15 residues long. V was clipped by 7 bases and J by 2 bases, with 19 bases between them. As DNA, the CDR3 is TGCAGTGTGAGTGTGGGGCAGGCGTTCACAGATACGCAGTATTTT. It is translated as CSVSVGQAFTDTQYF.

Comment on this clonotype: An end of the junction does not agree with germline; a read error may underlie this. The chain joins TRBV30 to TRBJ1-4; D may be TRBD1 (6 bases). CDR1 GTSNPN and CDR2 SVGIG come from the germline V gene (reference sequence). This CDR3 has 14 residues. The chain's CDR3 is CAWSQGQSNEKRFF. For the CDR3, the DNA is TGTGCCTGGAGCCAGGGGCAGTCTAATGAAAAACGGTTTTTT.

CDR3 protein: CASSSGLAGEGEQFF. The CDR3 nucleotides read TGTGCCAGCAGTTCCGGACTAGCGGGAGAGGGGGAGCAGTTCTTC. This sequence joins TRBV12-3 or TRBV12-4 and TRBJ2-1; 13 nucleotides agree with TRBD2. The CDR3 loop spans 15 amino acids. J gave up 10 bases and V 4 bases, and 7 bases lay outside the gene matches.

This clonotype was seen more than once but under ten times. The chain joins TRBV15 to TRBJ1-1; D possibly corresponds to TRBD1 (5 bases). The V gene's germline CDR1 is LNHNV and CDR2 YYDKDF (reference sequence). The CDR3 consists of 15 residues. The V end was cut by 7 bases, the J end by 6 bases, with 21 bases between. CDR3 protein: CATTSTGGVVSEAFF. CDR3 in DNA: TGTGCCACCACCAGCACCGGGGGGGTTGTGTCTGAAGCTTTCTTT.

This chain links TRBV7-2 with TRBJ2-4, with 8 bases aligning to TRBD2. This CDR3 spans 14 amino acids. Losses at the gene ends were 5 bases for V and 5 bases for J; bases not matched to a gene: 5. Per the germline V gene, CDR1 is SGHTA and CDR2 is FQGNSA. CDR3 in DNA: TGTGCCAGCAGCCGGGGGGGCGGGGAAAACATTCAGTACTTC. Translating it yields CASSRGGGENIQYF.

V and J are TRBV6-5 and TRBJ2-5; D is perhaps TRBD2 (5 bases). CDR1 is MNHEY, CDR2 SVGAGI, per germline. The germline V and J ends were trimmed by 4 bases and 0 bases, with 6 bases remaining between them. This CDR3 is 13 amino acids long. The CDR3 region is CASSWRDQETQYF. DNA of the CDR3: TGTGCCAGCAGTTGGCGGGACCAAGAGACCCAGTACTTC.

CDR3 amino acids: CASSKGGGVYGYTF. CDR3 coding DNA: TGTGCCAGCAGCAAAGGCGGCGGCGTCTATGGCTACACCTTC. The chain joins TRBV21-1 to TRBJ1-2. TRBV21-1 is deemed a pseudogene. CDR3 size: 14 residues.

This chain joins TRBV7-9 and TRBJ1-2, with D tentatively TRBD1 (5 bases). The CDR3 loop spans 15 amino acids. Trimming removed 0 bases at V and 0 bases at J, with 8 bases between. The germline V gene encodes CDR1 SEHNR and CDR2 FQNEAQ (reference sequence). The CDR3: CASSLATAANYGYTF. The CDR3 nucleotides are TGTGCCAGCAGCTTAGCGACAGCAGCTAACTATGGCTACACCTTC.

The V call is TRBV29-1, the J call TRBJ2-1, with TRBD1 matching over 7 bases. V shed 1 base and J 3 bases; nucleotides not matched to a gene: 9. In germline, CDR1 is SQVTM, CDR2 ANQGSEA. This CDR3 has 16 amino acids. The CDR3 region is CSVEVPTGAHYNEQFF. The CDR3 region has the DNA TGCAGCGTTGAAGTACCAACAGGGGCCCACTACAATGAGCAGTTCTTC.

This CDR3 is CASSFIAGPQHF. CDR3 in DNA: TGTGCCAGCAGCTTTATAGCAGGGCCCCAGCATTTT. The chain employs TRBV7-2 and TRBJ1-5; D gene unclear. V gave up 3 bases and J gave up 9 bases, with 9 bases separating them. Looked up from germline, CDR1 is SGHTA and CDR2 is FQGNSA. The CDR3 covers 12 residues.

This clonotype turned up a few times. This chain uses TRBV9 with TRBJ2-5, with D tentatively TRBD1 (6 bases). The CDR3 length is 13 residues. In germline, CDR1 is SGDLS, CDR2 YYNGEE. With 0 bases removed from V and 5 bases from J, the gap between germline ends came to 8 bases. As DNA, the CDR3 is TGTGCCAGCAGCGTAGATGGGGGCGAGACCCAGTACTTC. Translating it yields CASSVDGGETQYF.

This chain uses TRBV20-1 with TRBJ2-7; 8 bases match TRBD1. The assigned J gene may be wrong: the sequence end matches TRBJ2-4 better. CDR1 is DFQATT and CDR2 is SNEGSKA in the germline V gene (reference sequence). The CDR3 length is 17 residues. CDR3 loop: CSARQGAGSPAGNIQYF. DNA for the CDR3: TGCAGTGCTAGACAGGGGGCAGGGAGTCCCGCGGGAAACATTCAGTACTTC.

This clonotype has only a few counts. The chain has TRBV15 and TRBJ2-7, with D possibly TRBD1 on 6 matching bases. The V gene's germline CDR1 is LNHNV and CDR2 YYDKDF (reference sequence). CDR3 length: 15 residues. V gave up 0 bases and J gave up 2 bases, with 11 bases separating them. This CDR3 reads CATSRDRAGAYEQYF. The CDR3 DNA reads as TGTGCCACCAGCAGAGATCGGGCAGGGGCCTACGAGCAGTACTTC. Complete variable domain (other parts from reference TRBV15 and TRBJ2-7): DAMVIQNPRYQVTQFGKPVTLSCSQTLNHNVMYWYQQKSSQAPKLLFHYYDKDFNNEADTPDNFQSRRPNTSFCFLDIRSPGLGDTAMYLCATSRDRAGAYEQYFGPGTRLTVT.

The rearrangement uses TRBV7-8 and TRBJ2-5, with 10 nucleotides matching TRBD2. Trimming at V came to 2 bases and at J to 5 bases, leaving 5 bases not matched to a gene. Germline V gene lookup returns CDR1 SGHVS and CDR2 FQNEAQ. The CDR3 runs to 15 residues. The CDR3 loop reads CASSLLAGAGETQYF. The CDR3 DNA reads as TGTGCCAGCAGCTTACTAGCGGGAGCCGGGGAGACCCAGTACTTC.

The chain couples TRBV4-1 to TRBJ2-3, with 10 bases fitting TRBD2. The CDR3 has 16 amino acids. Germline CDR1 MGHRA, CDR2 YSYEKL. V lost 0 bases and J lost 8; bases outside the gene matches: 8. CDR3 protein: CASSQDQAGGIGTQYF. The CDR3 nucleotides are TGCGCCAGCAGCCAAGATCAAGCGGGAGGGATAGGTACGCAGTATTTT.

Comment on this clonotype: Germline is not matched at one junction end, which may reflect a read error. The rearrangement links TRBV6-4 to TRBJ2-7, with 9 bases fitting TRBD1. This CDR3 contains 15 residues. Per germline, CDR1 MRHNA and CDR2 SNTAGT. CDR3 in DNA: TGTGCCAACAGTGCCGACAGGGGGGAAGGGTACGAGCAGTACTTC. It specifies CANSADRGEGYEQYF.